The present TCR beta chain was sequenced within a study of OX40 agonist ivuxolimab in advanced cancers. Data came from immunoSEQ multiplex PCR; TCRdb stores just in-frame clones and leaves some out. Among about 67,000 clones, approximately 80% were seen once, and the ten largest hold around 8%. This clonotype was sampled from an adult with an advanced solid tumor such as melanoma, head and neck, liver or kidney cancer. Here the sequenced sample was CD4+ or CD8+ T cells sorted from blood, taken in a trial of the OX40 agonist ivuxolimab.

The CDR3: CASSPGQGASYEQYF. CDR3 coding DNA: TGCGCCAGCAGCCCAGGACAGGGGGCTTCCTACGAGCAGTACTTC. The rearrangement joins TRBV5-1 to TRBJ2-5; TRBD1 aligns across 11 bases. The J call may not be correct, given that the DNA end is closer to TRBJ2-7. From germline, CDR1 is SGHRS and CDR2 YFSETQ. The CDR3 has 15 amino acids.